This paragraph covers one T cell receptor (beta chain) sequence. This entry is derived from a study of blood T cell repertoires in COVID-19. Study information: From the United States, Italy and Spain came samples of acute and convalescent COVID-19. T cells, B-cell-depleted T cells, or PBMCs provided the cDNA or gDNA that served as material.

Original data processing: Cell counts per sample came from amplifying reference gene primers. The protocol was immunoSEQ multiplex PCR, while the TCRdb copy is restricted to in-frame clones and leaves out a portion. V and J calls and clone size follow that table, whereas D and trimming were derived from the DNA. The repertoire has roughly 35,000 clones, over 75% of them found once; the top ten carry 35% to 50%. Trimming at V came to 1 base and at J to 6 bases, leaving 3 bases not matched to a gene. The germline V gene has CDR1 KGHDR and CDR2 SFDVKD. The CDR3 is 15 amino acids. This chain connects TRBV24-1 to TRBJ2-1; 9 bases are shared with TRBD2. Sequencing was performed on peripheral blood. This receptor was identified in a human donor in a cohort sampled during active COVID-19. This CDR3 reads CATSDLGTSSNEQFF. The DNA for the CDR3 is TGTGCCACCAGTGATTTAGGGACTAGCAGCAATGAGCAGTTCTTC.